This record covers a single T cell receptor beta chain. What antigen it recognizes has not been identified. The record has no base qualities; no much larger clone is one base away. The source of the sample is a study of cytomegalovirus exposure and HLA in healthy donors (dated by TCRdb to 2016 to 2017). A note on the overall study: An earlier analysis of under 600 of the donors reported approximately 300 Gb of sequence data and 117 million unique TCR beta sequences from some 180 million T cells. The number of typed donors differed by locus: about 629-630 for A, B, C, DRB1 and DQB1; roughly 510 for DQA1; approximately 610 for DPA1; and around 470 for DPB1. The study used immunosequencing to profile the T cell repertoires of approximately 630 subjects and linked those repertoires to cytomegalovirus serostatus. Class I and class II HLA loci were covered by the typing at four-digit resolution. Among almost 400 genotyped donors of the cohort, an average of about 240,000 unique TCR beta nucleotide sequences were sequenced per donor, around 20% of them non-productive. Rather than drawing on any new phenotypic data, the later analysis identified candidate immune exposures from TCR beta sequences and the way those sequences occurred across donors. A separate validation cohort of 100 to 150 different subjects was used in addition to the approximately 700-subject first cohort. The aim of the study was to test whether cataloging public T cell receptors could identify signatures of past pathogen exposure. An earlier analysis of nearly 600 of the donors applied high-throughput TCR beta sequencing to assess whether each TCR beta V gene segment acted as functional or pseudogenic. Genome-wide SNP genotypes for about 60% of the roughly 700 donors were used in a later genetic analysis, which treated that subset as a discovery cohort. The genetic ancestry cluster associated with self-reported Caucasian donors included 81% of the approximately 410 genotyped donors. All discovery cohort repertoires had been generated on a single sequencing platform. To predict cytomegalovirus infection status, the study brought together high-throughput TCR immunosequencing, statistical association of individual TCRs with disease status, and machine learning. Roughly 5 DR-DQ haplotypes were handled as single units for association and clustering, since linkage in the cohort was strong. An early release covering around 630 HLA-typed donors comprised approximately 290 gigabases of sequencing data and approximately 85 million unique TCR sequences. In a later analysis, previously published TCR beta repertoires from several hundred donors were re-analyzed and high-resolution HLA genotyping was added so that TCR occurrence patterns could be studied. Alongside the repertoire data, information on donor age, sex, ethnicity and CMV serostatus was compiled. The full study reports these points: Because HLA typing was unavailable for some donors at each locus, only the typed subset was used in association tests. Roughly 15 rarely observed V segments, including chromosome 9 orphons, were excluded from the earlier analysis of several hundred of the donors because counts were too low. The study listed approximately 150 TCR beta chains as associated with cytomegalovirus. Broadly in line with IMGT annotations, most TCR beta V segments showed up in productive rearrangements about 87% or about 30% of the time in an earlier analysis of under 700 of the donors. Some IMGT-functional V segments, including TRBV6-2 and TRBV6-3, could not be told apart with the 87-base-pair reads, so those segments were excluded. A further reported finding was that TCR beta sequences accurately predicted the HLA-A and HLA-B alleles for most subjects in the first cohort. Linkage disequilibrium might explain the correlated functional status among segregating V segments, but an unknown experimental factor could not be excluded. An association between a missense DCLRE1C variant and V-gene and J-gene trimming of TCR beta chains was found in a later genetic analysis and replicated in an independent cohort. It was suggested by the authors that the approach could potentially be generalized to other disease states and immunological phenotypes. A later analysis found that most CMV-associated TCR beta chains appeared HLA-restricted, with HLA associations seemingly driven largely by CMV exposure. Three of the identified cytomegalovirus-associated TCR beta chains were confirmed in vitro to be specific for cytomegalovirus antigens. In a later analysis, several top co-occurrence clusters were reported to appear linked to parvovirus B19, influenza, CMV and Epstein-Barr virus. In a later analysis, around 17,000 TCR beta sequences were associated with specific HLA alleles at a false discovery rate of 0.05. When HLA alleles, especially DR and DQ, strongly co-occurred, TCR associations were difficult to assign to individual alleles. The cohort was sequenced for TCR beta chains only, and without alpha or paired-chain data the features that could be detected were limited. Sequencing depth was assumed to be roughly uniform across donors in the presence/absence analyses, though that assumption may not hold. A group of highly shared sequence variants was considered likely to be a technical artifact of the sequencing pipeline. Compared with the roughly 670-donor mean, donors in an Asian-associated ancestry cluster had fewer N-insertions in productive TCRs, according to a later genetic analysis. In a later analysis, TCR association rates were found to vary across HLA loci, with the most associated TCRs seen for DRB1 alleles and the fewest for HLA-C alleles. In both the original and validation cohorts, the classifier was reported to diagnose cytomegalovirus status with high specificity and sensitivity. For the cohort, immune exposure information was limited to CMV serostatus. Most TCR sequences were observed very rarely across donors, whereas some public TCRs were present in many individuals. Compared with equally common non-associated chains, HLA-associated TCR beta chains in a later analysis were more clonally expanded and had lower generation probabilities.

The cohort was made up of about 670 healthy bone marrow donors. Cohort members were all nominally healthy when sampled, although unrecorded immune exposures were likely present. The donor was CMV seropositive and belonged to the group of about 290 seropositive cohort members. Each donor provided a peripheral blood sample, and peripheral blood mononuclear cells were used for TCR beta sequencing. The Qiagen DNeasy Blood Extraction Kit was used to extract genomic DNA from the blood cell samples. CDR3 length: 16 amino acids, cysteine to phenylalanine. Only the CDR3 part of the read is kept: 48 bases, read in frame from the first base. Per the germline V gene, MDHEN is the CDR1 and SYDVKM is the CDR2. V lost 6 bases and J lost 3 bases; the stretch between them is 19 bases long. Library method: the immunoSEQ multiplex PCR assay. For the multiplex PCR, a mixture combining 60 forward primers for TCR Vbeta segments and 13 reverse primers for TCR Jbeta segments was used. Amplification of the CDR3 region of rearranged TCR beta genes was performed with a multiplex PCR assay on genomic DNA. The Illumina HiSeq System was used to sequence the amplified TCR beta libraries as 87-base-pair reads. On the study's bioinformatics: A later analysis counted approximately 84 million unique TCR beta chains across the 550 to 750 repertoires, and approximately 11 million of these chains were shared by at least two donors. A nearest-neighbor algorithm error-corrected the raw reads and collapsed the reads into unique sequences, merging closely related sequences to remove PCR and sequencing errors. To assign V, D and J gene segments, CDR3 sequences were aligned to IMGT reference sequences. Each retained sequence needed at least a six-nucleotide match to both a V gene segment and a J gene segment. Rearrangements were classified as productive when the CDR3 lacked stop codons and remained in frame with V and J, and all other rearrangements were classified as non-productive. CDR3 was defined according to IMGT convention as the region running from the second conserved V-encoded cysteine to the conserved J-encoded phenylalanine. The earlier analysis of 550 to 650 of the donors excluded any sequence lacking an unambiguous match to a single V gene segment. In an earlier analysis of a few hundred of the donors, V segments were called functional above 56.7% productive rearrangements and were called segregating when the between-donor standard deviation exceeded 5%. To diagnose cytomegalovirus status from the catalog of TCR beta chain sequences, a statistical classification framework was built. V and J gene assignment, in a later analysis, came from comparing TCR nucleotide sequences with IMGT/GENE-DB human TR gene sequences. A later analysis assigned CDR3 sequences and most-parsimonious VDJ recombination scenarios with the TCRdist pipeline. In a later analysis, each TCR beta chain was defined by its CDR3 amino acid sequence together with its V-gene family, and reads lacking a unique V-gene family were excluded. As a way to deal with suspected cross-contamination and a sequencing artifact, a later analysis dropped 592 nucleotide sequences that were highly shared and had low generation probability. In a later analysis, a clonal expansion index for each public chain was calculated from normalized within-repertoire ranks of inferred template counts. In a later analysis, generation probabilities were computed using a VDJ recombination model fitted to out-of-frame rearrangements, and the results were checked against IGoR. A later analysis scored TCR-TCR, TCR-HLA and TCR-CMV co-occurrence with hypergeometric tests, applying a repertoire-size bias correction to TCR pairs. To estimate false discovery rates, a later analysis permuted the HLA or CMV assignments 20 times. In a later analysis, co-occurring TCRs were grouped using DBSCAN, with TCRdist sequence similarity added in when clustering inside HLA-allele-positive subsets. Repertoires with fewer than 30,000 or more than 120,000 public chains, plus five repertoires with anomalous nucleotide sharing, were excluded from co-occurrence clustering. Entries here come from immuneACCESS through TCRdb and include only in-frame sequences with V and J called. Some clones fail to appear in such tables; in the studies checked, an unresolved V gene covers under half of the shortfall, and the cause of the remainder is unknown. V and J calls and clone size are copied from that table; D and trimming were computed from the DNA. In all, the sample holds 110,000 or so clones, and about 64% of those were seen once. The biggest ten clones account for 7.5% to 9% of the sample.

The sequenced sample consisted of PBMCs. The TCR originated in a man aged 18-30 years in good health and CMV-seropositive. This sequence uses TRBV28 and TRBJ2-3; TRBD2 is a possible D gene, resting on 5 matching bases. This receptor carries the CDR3 CASSRNPGVTTDTQYF. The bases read TGTGCCAGCAGCCGAAACCCCGGGGTAACGACAGATACGCAGTATTTT.